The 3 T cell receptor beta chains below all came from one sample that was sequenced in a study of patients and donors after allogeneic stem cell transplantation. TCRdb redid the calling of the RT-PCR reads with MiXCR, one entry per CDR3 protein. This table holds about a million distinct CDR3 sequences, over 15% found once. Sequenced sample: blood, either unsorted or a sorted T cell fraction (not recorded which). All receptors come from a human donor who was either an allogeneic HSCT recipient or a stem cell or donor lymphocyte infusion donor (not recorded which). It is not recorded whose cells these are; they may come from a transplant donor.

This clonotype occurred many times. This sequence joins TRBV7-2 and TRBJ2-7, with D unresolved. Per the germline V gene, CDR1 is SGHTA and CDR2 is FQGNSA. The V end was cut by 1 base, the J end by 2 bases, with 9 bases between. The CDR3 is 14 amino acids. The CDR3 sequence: CASSLGGRPYEQYF. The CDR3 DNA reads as TGTGCCAGCAGCTTAGGAGGAAGACCCTACGAGCAGTACTTC.

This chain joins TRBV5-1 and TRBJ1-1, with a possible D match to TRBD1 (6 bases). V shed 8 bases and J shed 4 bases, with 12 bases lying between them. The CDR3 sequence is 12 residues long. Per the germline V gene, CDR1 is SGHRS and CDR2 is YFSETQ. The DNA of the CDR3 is TGCGCCAGTACAGGGTATGGCACTGAAGCTTTCTTT. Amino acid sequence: CASTGYGTEAFF.

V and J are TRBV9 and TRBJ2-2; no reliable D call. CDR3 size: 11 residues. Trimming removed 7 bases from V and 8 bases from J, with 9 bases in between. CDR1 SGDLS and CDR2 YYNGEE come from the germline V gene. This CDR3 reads CASGSFGELFF. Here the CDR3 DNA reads TGTGCCAGCGGTTCATTTGGGGAGCTGTTTTTT.